A selection of T cell receptor beta chains follows, all from one sample in a study of cytomegalovirus exposure and HLA in healthy donors. Produced via immunoSEQ multiplex PCR; TCRdb's table is partial and in-frame only. The top ten hold over 0.95% of the sample, which has some 99,000 clones, 69% seen once. The sample was PBMCs. Receptors originate from a female donor in good health and CMV-seronegative. CDR3s include the opening cysteine and the closing phenylalanine or tryptophan. A D gene is named only where the DNA matches it firmly. Only some rows state a clone size, as once, few, many or a class for expanded clones.

d_gene	abundance	v_gene	j_gene	CDR3nt	CDR3aa
NA	NA	TRBV10-1	TRBJ1-1	TGCGCCAGCAGCCCCACCGGGAGAAACACTGAAGCTTTCTTT	CASSPTGRNTEAFF
TRBD1	NA	TRBV19	TRBJ2-7	TGTGCCAGTAGTAAGGGGGCTAGAAAGTACTTC	CASSKGARKYF
TRBD1	NA	TRBV7-9	TRBJ1-3	TGTGCCAGCAGCGCGACAGGGGTGGAAGGAAACACCATATATTTT	CASSATGVEGNTIYF
NA	NA	TRBV5-6	TRBJ2-7	TGTGCCAGCAGCCTCCCGGGGTACGAGCAGTACTTC	CASSLPGYEQYF
NA	NA	TRBV7-7	TRBJ2-5	TGTGCTAGCAGCTCCGGACTAACCCAAGAGGCCCAGTACTTC	CASSSGLTQEAQYF
NA	few	TRBV12-5	TRBJ1-2	TGTGCTAGTGGTTGGAATATGGAGGGCTACACCTTC	CASGWNMEGYTF
TRBD2	NA	TRBV4-1	TRBJ2-7	TGCGCCAGCAGCCAGGGGGGGAGTTCCTACGAGCAGTACTTC	CASSQGGSSYEQYF
TRBD1	NA	TRBV4-3	TRBJ2-7	TGCGCCAGCAGCCACCTTACAGGGGACGAGCAGTACTTC	CASSHLTGDEQYF
TRBD1	NA	TRBV2	TRBJ1-6	TGTGCCAGCGCAGCGCGGACAGGGGGTTCACCCCTCCACTTT	CASAARTGGSPLHF
NA	NA	TRBV6-1	TRBJ2-7	TGTGCCAGCAGGGCGCTAGGAGACTACGAGCAGTACTTC	CASRALGDYEQYF
NA	NA	TRBV7-8	TRBJ2-7	TGTGCCAGCAGCTTCGAGTCCTACGAGCAGTACTTC	CASSFESYEQYF
NA	few	TRBV7-8	TRBJ1-5	TGTGCCAGCAGCCGGGGGGGTGGCAATCAGCCCCAGCATTTT	CASSRGGGNQPQHF
NA	NA	TRBV7-2	TRBJ1-2	TGTGCCAGCAGCCCCATCGGGGGGCCCTATGGCTACACCTTC	CASSPIGGPYGYTF
NA	few	TRBV6-1	TRBJ1-2	TGTGCCAGCAAGGCAGGCCTGGGCTATGGCTACACCTTC	CASKAGLGYGYTF
TRBD1	NA	TRBV7-9	TRBJ1-1	TGTGCCAGCAGCTTAGATGGGCAGGGGGGCACTGAAGCTTTCTTT	CASSLDGQGGTEAFF
NA	NA	TRBV9	TRBJ2-7	TGTGCCAGCAGCCGCGCCACAGGGAGTCCCTCCTACGAGCAGTACTTC	CASSRATGSPSYEQYF
NA	NA	TRBV7-6	TRBJ2-5	TGTGCCAGCAGCTTAGGGGACAACCAAGAGACCCAGTACTTC	CASSLGDNQETQYF
NA	NA	TRBV6-1	TRBJ1-4	TGTGCCAGCCGGGGGATAGGGGAAAAACTGTTTTTT	CASRGIGEKLFF
TRBD1	few	TRBV6-1	TRBJ2-5	TGTGCCAGCACCCAGGGGACAGTCTCAAAAGAGACCCAGTACTTC	CASTQGTVSKETQYF
TRBD2	NA	TRBV6-1	TRBJ2-7	TGTGCCAGCAGTGAAGCCGATCTAGCGGGAGTCTTCTACGAGCAGTACTTC	CASSEADLAGVFYEQYF
TRBD1	NA	TRBV18	TRBJ2-7	TGTGCCAGCTCACCGGGAAGGACAGGGTATGACGAGCAGTACTTC	CASSPGRTGYDEQYF
TRBD2	few	TRBV5-4	TRBJ2-7	TGTGCCAGCAGCTTGGCCGGACTAGCGGGGACCTACGAGCAGTACTTC	CASSLAGLAGTYEQYF
TRBD1	NA	TRBV7-2	TRBJ1-2	TGTGCCAGCAGCCAGGGACAGGGGCATGTATCGGGCTACACCTTC	CASSQGQGHVSGYTF
TRBD1	NA	TRBV6-5	TRBJ1-2	TGTGCCACCCAACAGGGGTTAGATGGCTACACCTTC	CATQQGLDGYTF
NA	NA	TRBV6-5	TRBJ1-4	TGTGCCAGCAGTTATAGGGGGTACCAAAATGAAAAACTGTTTTTT	CASSYRGYQNEKLFF
NA	few	TRBV6-5	TRBJ1-1	TGTGCCAGCAGGGACCCCGGTAGTCGGGGAGCTTTCTTT	CASRDPGSRGAFF
TRBD2	NA	TRBV27	TRBJ2-7	TGTGCCAGCAGACAAACTAGCGAGGACGAGCAGTACTTC	CASRQTSEDEQYF
NA	few	TRBV5-1	TRBJ1-1	TGCGCCAGCAGCTTTCAGGGTGTTAAAAACACTGAAGCTTTCTTT	CASSFQGVKNTEAFF
TRBD1	once	TRBV2	TRBJ1-5	TGTGCCAGCAGCCCGGACAGGGGCAATCAGCCCCAGCATTTT	CASSPDRGNQPQHF
NA	NA	TRBV6-5	TRBJ2-7	TGTGCCAGCAGTTACGACAGGGGAGGGTACGAGCAGTACTTC	CASSYDRGGYEQYF
TRBD1	once	TRBV19	TRBJ1-5	TGTGCCAGTAGTACAAACAGGGGTAGCAATCAGCCCCAGCATTTT	CASSTNRGSNQPQHF
TRBD1	NA	TRBV10-1	TRBJ2-3	TGCGCCAGCGCCCAGTTACAGGGGGCTACAGATACGCAGTATTTT	CASAQLQGATDTQYF
TRBD1	NA	TRBV5-1	TRBJ1-1	TGCGCCAGCAGCTTGGAGGACAGGGGGCGAGCTTTCTTT	CASSLEDRGRAFF
NA	NA	TRBV25-1	TRBJ2-1	TGTGCCAGTCGGCTCGGGGGTAGAAACAATGAGCAGTTCTTC	CASRLGGRNNEQFF
NA	NA	TRBV28	TRBJ1-1	TGTGCCAGCAGTTTTAGGGGGAACACTGAAGCTTTCTTT	CASSFRGNTEAFF
NA	NA	TRBV11-2	TRBJ2-1	TGTGCCAGCAGCTTAGATGGACGGGGATTGGAGCAGTTCTTC	CASSLDGRGLEQFF
TRBD1	once	TRBV6-6	TRBJ2-5	TGTGCCAGCAGGGGACAGCAATACCAAGAGACCCAGTACTTC	CASRGQQYQETQYF